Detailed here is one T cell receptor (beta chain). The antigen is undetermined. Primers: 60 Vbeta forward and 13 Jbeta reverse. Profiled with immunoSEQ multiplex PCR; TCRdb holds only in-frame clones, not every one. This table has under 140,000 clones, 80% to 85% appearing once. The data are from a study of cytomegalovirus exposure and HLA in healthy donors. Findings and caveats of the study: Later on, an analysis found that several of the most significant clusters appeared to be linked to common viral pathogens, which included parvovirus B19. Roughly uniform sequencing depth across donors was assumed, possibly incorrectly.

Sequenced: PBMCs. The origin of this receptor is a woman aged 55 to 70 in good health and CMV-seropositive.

CDR3 DNA: TGTGCCAGCAGTTCAACAGGATGGTCGGAAGCTTTCTTT. It yields the protein CASSSTGWSEAFF. This chain connects TRBV28 to TRBJ1-1; D may be TRBD1 (5 bases). The CDR3 has 13 amino acids. V was clipped by 4 bases and J by 8 bases, with 14 bases between them. CDR1 MDHEN and CDR2 SYDVKM come from the germline V gene.